The clone carrying this TCR beta chain was recorded many times. What it binds is unknown. This entry belongs to a study of T-cell reconstitution after alpha-beta-depleted transplantation in children. Study-level results: T-cell counts and diversity at one year following transplant were attributed mainly to newly produced T cells. After transplant, at about two months, alpha-beta T cells were reportedly derived from several hundred expanded graft clones. Some patients showed high day-60 TCRbeta diversity, which derived from surviving recipient T cells and thymic progenitors.

The germline gives CDR1 SGHRS, CDR2 YFSETQ. V lost 4 bases, J lost 4 bases, and 3 bases stayed unmatched. The CDR3 is made up of 14 amino acids. For TCRbeta, the library was prepared with unique molecular identifiers. TCRdb re-called the PCR reads with MiXCR, one entry per CDR3 protein. The table shows around 300,000 distinct CDR3 sequences, with almost 8% occurring only once. Sequenced here: peripheral blood, sampled 360 days after TCRalphabeta/CD19-depleted stem cell transplant. The chain recombines TRBV5-1 with TRBJ1-4; 8 bases are shared with TRBD1. This TCR was sampled from a female patient aged 2 to 10 who had a stem cell transplant for Fanconi anemia, so the T cells may come from the graft donor. CDR3 protein: CASSLGQVNEKLFF. Written as DNA, the CDR3 is TGCGCCAGCAGCCTGGGACAGGTTAATGAAAAACTGTTTTTT. The variable domain in full, with the rest retrieved from reference TRBV5-1 and TRBJ1-4, is KAGVTQTPRYLIKTRGQQVTLSCSPISGHRSVSWYQQTPGQGLQFLFEYFSETQRNKGNFPGRFSGRQFSNSRSEMNVSTLELGDSALYLCASSLGQVNEKLFFGSGTQLSVL.